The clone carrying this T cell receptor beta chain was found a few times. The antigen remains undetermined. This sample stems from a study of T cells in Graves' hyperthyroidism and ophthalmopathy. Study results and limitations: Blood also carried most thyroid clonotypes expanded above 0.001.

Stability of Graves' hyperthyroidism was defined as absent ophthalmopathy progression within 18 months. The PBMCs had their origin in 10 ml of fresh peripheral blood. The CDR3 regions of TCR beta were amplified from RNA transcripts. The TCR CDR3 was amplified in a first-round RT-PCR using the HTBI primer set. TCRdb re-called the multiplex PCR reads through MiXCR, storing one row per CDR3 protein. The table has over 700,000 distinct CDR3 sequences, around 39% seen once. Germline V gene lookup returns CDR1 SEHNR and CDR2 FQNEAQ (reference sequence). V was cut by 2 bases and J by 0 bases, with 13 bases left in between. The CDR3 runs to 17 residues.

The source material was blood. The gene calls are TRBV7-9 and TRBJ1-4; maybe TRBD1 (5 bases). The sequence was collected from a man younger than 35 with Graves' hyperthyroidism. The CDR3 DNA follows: TGTGCCAGCAGCTTAAGGCAGGGTGAGGCAACTAATGAAAAACTGTTTTTT. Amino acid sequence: CASSLRQGEATNEKLFF.